Following are 12 T cell receptor beta chains from one sample sequenced in a study of vaccination effects on CD4 cells after COVID-19. Their specific antigens are unknown. Sequencing in the ViraFEST assay came after antigen-specific CD4+ T cells had been expanded with viral peptide pools, which were used to stimulate PBMC. CD4+ T cell isolation took place after approximately 11 days of culture. The study found no prior SARS-CoV-2 infection in the vaccine recipients, who tested negative for nucleocapsid antibodies. Generated by immunoSEQ multiplex PCR, the TCRdb table keeps only in-frame clones and is missing some. The data contain about 71,000 clones, roughly 80% of them singletons. Sequenced material: CD4+ T cells from PBMCs cultured with SARS-CoV-2 spike peptides, taken before COVID-19 vaccination. The receptors here all came from a human donor who received a COVID-19 vaccine.

V usage is TRBV6-1 and J usage is TRBJ2-7; 11 nucleotides agree with TRBD2. The CDR3 spans 15 residues. The V segment lost 3 bases and the J segment 6 bases; nucleotides outside the gene matches: 7. The germline V gene encodes CDR1 MNHNS and CDR2 SASEGT. CDR3 residues: CASSEPGLAVGEQYV. The CDR3 DNA sequence: TGTGCCAGCAGTGAGCCGGGACTAGCGGTCGGCGAGCAGTACGTC.

The V gene is TRBV6-6, the J gene TRBJ2-3; 8 bases align to TRBD1. V lost 0 bases, J lost 4 bases, and 6 bases stayed unmatched. CDR1 is MNHNY, CDR2 SVGAGI, per germline (reference sequence). The CDR3 loop spans 16 amino acids. The chain's CDR3 is CASSYSVQGVADTQYF. CDR3 coding DNA: TGTGCCAGCAGTTACTCAGTACAGGGGGTGGCAGATACGCAGTATTTT.

The genes are TRBV27 and TRBJ1-1, with 7 bases matching TRBD1. V lost 6 bases, J lost 2 bases, and 3 bases stayed unmatched. This CDR3 comprises 13 residues. Germline CDR1 is MNHEY and CDR2 is SMNVEV (reference sequence). CDR3 in amino acids: CASSNRGNTEAFF. The CDR3 bases are TGTGCCAGCAGCAACAGGGGAAACACTGAAGCTTTCTTT.

The sample holds one count of this clone. The CDR3 sequence: CASSSRGTGGHEQYV. The DNA for the CDR3 is TGTGCCAGCAGTTCCCGCGGGACAGGGGGCCACGAGCAGTACGTC. This chain uses TRBV6-6 with TRBJ2-7; 12 bases line up with TRBD1. Germline V gene sequence: CDR1 MNHNY, CDR2 SVGAGI (reference sequence). This CDR3 spans 15 amino acids. V gave up 4 bases and J gave up 5 bases; unmatched junction bases: 6.

The V and J genes are TRBV4-1 and TRBJ1-2; TRBD1 aligns across 7 bases. Germline CDR1 is MGHRA and CDR2 is YSYEKL. This CDR3 region has 15 residues. The ends lost 6 bases at V and 1 base at J; junction bases unmatched: 8. CDR3 residues: CASRLGTDGNYGYTF. The CDR3 DNA sequence: TGCGCCAGCAGACTTGGGACAGACGGTAACTATGGCTACACCTTC.

The rearrangement uses TRBV19 and TRBJ1-5; perhaps TRBD1 as D (6 bases). The CDR3 covers 16 residues. V shed 5 bases and J shed 0 bases, with 14 bases lying between them. The germline CDR1 and CDR2 sequences are LNHDA and SQIVND (reference sequence). The CDR3 is CASSRWGQDSNQPQHF. The CDR3 DNA is TGTGCCAGTAGTCGGTGGGGACAAGATAGCAATCAGCCCCAGCATTTT. The full variable domain, rest sourced from reference TRBV19 and TRBJ1-5, is DGGITQSPKYLFRKEGQNVTLSCEQNLNHDAMYWYRQDPGQGLRLIYYSQIVNDFQKGDIAEGYSVSREKKESFPLTVTSAQKNPTAFYLCASSRWGQDSNQPQHFGDGTRLSIL.

The chain combines TRBV5-1 with TRBJ1-2; D unclear. Germline V gene sequence: CDR1 SGHRS, CDR2 YFSETQ. V gave up 0 bases and J gave up 2 bases, with 14 bases separating them. This CDR3 contains 16 residues. The CDR3 protein is CASSLEFQNVNYGYTF. The CDR3 nucleotides are TGCGCCAGCAGCTTGGAGTTTCAGAACGTGAACTATGGCTACACCTTC. The full variable domain, with the rest looked up from reference TRBV5-1 and TRBJ1-2, is KAGVTQTPRYLIKTRGQQVTLSCSPISGHRSVSWYQQTPGQGLQFLFEYFSETQRNKGNFPGRFSGRQFSNSRSEMNVSTLELGDSALYLCASSLEFQNVNYGYTFGSGTRLTVV.

The genes are TRBV15 and TRBJ2-1; 7 positions agree with TRBD1. In germline, CDR1 is LNHNV, CDR2 YYDKDF (reference sequence). The junction had 11 bases not matched to a gene; V was cut back by 6 bases and J by 6 bases. This CDR3 comprises 15 residues. CDR3 loop: CATSYRGRSVNEQFF. CDR3 DNA sequence: TGTGCCACCAGTTACAGGGGCCGGAGTGTCAATGAGCAGTTCTTC.

The chain recombines TRBV7-2 with TRBJ1-2; D may be TRBD1 (5 bases). CDR1 SGHTA and CDR2 FQGNSA come from the germline V gene. This CDR3 region has 13 residues. With 5 bases removed from V and 7 bases from J, the gap between germline ends came to 14 bases. The CDR3 loop reads CASSAGRTTGYTF. The CDR3 DNA is TGTGCCAGCAGCGCCGGGAGGACAACTGGCTACACCTTC. The full variable domain, its missing parts supplied by reference TRBV7-2 and TRBJ1-2, is GAGVSQSPSNKVTEKGKDVELRCDPISGHTALYWYRQSLGQGLEFLIYFQGNSAPDKSGLPSDRFSAERTGGSVSTLTIQRTQQEDSAVYLCASSAGRTTGYTFGSGTRLTVV.

This rearrangement joins TRBV27 to TRBJ2-4; D remains unclear. The CDR3 consists of 15 residues. In germline, CDR1 is MNHEY, CDR2 SMNVEV (reference sequence). Trimming cost V 5 bases and J 3 bases, with 14 bases left between them. Written as DNA, the CDR3 is TGTGCCAGCAGTCCGGCCACGGGCGACAAAAACATTCAGTACTTC. Translated, it gives CASSPATGDKNIQYF.

The gene calls are TRBV6-5 and TRBJ1-1, with no clear D. Between the trimmed V and J ends, which lost 1 base and 1 base, there was a span of 4 bases. The germline V gene encodes CDR1 MNHEY and CDR2 SVGAGI. The CDR3 is 13 residues long. The CDR3 loop reads CASSYWTNTEAFF. The DNA for the CDR3 is TGTGCCAGCAGTTACTGGACGAACACTGAAGCTTTCTTT.

V and J are TRBV4-1 and TRBJ1-3, with D uncertain. Germline V lookup: CDR1 MGHRA, CDR2 YSYEKL. The CDR3 extends over 17 amino acids. V shed 0 bases and J shed 0 bases, with 12 bases lying between them. The CDR3 spells CASSQDSGSSSGNTIYF. The CDR3 DNA follows: TGCGCCAGCAGCCAAGATTCGGGGAGTTCCTCTGGAAACACCATATATTTT.